The rows below give T cell receptor beta chains drawn from one sample of a study of blood T cell repertoires in COVID-19. Clones were sequenced by immunoSEQ multiplex PCR, and TCRdb holds only the in-frame ones, with some missing. In the table there are 280,000 or so clones, approximately 91% of which are singletons. The specimen sequenced was peripheral blood. Source of these receptors: an older woman with acute or convalescent COVID-19. Both conserved end residues are part of each CDR3. D genes are given only for firm matches. Rows give clone size only sometimes, using once, few, many, or a class for an expanded clone.

abundance: .
len: 16
j_gene: TRBJ2-7
v_gene: TRBV19
d_gene: TRBD1
CDR3nt: TGTGCCAGTAGTCTGTTGCCGGGACAGGGAAACAACGAGCAGTACTTC
CDR3aa: CASSLLPGQGNNEQYF

abundance: .
len: 14
j_gene: TRBJ2-5
v_gene: TRBV11-2
d_gene: TRBD2
CDR3nt: TGTGCCAGCACCGCGGTCGGCGGGGGAGAGACCCAGTACTTC
CDR3aa: CASTAVGGGETQYF

abundance: .
len: 16
j_gene: TRBJ1-4
v_gene: TRBV4-2
d_gene: .
CDR3nt: TGTGCCAGCAGCCCTCGACCGGGGTCTCTTTGGGAAAAACTGTTTTTT
CDR3aa: CASSPRPGSLWEKLFF

abundance: once
len: 14
j_gene: TRBJ2-2
v_gene: TRBV9
d_gene: .
CDR3nt: TGTGCCAGCAGCGCGCGACAAAACACCGGGGAGCTGTTTTTT
CDR3aa: CASSARQNTGELFF

abundance: .
len: 15
j_gene: TRBJ2-1
v_gene: TRBV13
d_gene: .
CDR3nt: TGTGCCAGCAGCTTAGGCTCGAGGTCTTACAATGAGCAGTTCTTC
CDR3aa: CASSLGSRSYNEQFF

abundance: .
len: 16
j_gene: TRBJ2-1
v_gene: TRBV4-3
d_gene: .
CDR3nt: TGCGCCAGCAGCCAAGGATCCGGGAGAGTCGACAATGAGCAGTTCTTC
CDR3aa: CASSQGSGRVDNEQFF

abundance: .
len: 15
j_gene: TRBJ2-1
v_gene: TRBV10-3
d_gene: TRBD2
CDR3nt: TGTGCCATCAGACCCCCGGGAGGGCGGGGCAATGAGCAGTTCTTC
CDR3aa: CAIRPPGGRGNEQFF

abundance: .
len: 16
j_gene: TRBJ2-5
v_gene: TRBV19
d_gene: TRBD2
CDR3nt: TGTGCCAGTAGTTCAGGACTAGCGGGGAACATAGAGACCCAGTACTTC
CDR3aa: CASSSGLAGNIETQYF

abundance: .
len: 15
j_gene: TRBJ2-1
v_gene: TRBV7-3
d_gene: TRBD2
CDR3nt: TGTGCCAGCAGCTCGGGGGGACTAGCGGGAGCTGAGCAGTTCTTC
CDR3aa: CASSSGGLAGAEQFF

abundance: .
len: 14
j_gene: TRBJ2-1
v_gene: TRBV30
d_gene: TRBD1
CDR3nt: TGTGCCTGGGCGCCCGGCAGGGGGTACAATGAGCAGTTCTTC
CDR3aa: CAWAPGRGYNEQFF

abundance: .
len: 13
j_gene: TRBJ2-7
v_gene: TRBV19
d_gene: .
CDR3nt: TGTGCCAGTAGTATACAACAGTTCTACGAGCAGTACTTC
CDR3aa: CASSIQQFYEQYF

abundance: .
len: 17
j_gene: TRBJ2-5
v_gene: TRBV9
d_gene: TRBD2
CDR3nt: TGTGCCAGCAGCGCCGGGACTAGCGGGGGGACCCAAGAGACCCAGTACTTC
CDR3aa: CASSAGTSGGTQETQYF

abundance: .
len: 17
j_gene: TRBJ1-3
v_gene: TRBV10-3
d_gene: .
CDR3nt: TGTGCCATCACCCCACTCCCGGGACTCAGCTCTGGAAACACCATATATTTT
CDR3aa: CAITPLPGLSSGNTIYF

abundance: .
len: 14
j_gene: TRBJ2-2
v_gene: TRBV9
d_gene: .
CDR3nt: TGTGCCAGCAGCGTATCACAGGGACCCGGGGAGCTGTTTTTT
CDR3aa: CASSVSQGPGELFF

abundance: .
len: 16
j_gene: TRBJ1-5
v_gene: TRBV6-1
d_gene: .
CDR3nt: TGTGCCAGCAGTGTTACCGGGACTCCAAGCAATCAGCCCCAGCATTTT
CDR3aa: CASSVTGTPSNQPQHF

abundance: .
len: 15
j_gene: TRBJ2-7
v_gene: TRBV11-2
d_gene: TRBD1
CDR3nt: TGTGCCAGCAGCTTACAACAGGGGGGTCCCTACGAGCAGTACTTC
CDR3aa: CASSLQQGGPYEQYF

abundance: .
len: 15
j_gene: TRBJ1-1
v_gene: TRBV5-1
d_gene: TRBD1
CDR3nt: TGCGCCAGCAGCTCGGGAGGGGGCGGCAACACTGAAGCTTTCTTT
CDR3aa: CASSSGGGGNTEAFF

abundance: .
len: 16
j_gene: TRBJ1-3
v_gene: TRBV2
d_gene: .
CDR3nt: TGTGCCAGCAGCGAGGGTACGGCTCACTCTGGAAACACCATATATTTT
CDR3aa: CASSEGTAHSGNTIYF

abundance: once
len: 15
j_gene: TRBJ2-5
v_gene: TRBV15
d_gene: .
CDR3nt: TGTGCCACCAGCAGAGGTGAGGCAGGGGAAAAGACCCAGTACTTC
CDR3aa: CATSRGEAGEKTQYF

abundance: once
len: 13
j_gene: TRBJ1-2
v_gene: TRBV5-8
d_gene: .
CDR3nt: TGTGCCAGCAGCTTGGGACAGCGCTATGGCTACACCTTC
CDR3aa: CASSLGQRYGYTF

abundance: .
len: 13
j_gene: TRBJ1-2
v_gene: TRBV24-1
d_gene: .
CDR3nt: TGTGCCACCAGTGAGGGCAGAAACTATGGCTACACCTTC
CDR3aa: CATSEGRNYGYTF

abundance: few
len: 15
j_gene: TRBJ2-1
v_gene: TRBV28
d_gene: TRBD2
CDR3nt: TGTGCCAGCACCCCTGCGGGACTAGCGGCCTTTGAGCAGTTCTTC
CDR3aa: CASTPAGLAAFEQFF

abundance: once
len: 15
j_gene: TRBJ2-5
v_gene: TRBV18
d_gene: TRBD2
CDR3nt: TGTGCCAGCTCACCCCTAGCGGGGGACCAAGAGACCCAGTACTTC
CDR3aa: CASSPLAGDQETQYF

abundance: .
len: 16
j_gene: TRBJ2-3
v_gene: TRBV29-1
d_gene: TRBD1
CDR3nt: TGCAGCGTTGATCGACAGGGGGTTTGGTGGGAAGATACGCAGTATTTT
CDR3aa: CSVDRQGVWWEDTQYF